The rows below give T cell receptor beta chains drawn from one sample of a study of blood T cell repertoires in COVID-19. Sequenced by immunoSEQ multiplex PCR; TCRdb stores in-frame clones only, minus some. The data contain around 700,000 clones, around 90% of them singletons. The sequenced sample consisted of peripheral blood. The receptor source for this set is a woman younger than 30 with acute or convalescent COVID-19. Both conserved end residues are part of each CDR3. The D gene is left open where the match is weak. Part of the rows lack a size; the others show once, few, many or a class for expanded clones.

j_call v_call clone_size d_call cdr3_nt cdr3_aa
TRBJ1-2 TRBV12-3/TRBV12-4 . . TGTGCCAGCAGCCCGGGAAACTATGGCTACACCTTC CASSPGNYGYTF
TRBJ1-1 TRBV10-3 . . TGTGCCATCAGTGAGTCCGGTACGGGAGCTTTCTTT CAISESGTGAFF
TRBJ2-7 TRBV4-1 . . TGCGCCAGCAGCCAAGGCGTAACGAGCTCCTACGAGCAGTACTTC CASSQGVTSSYEQYF
TRBJ1-2 TRBV5-4 . TRBD1 TGTGCCAGCAGCCGATGGGACAGCTATGGCTACACCTTC CASSRWDSYGYTF
TRBJ2-7 TRBV5-1 . . TGCGCCAGCAACCTCCACTGGGGCTTCGAGTACGAGCAGTACTTC CASNLHWGFEYEQYF
TRBJ1-3 TRBV24-1 . . TGTGCCCCGTCTAGGGAGGATGGAAACACCATATATTTT CAPSREDGNTIYF
TRBJ2-2 TRBV4-1 . . TGCGCCAGCAGCCAAGAAGGGGAAAAGGCCGGGGAGCTGTTTTTT CASSQEGEKAGELFF
TRBJ2-7 TRBV27 . TRBD1 TGTGCCAGCAGTCACAGGGGCTACGAGCAGTACTTC CASSHRGYEQYF
TRBJ2-2 TRBV6-4 . TRBD2 TGTGCCAGCAGTGATCGGAGCGGGGGGCCCGGGGAGCTGTTTTTT CASSDRSGGPGELFF
TRBJ2-1 TRBV6-5 . TRBD2 TGTGCCAGCAGTTACGGACTAGTCTCCTACAATGAGCAGTTCTTC CASSYGLVSYNEQFF
TRBJ1-6 TRBV7-2 . . TGTGCCAGCAGCACCGTAGGGAGGAATTCACCCCTCCACTTT CASSTVGRNSPLHF
TRBJ2-7 TRBV5-1 few . TGCGCCAGCAGCCAGAACAGGGGGGGAAACTCCTACGAGCAGTACTTC CASSQNRGGNSYEQYF
TRBJ1-4 TRBV7-6 . . TGTGCCAGCAGCTTAGGCCAGGTAGATGAAAAACTGTTTTTT CASSLGQVDEKLFF
TRBJ1-2 TRBV4-3 . . TGCGCCAGCAGCCAAGACCGCAGGGTGGAATTCTATGGCTACACCTTC CASSQDRRVEFYGYTF
TRBJ1-2 TRBV13 many . TGTGCCAGCAGCCCTATTAACTATGGCTACACCTTC CASSPINYGYTF
TRBJ1-6 TRBV15 . . TGTGCCACCAGCAGAGGTGGCAGGGGTCCTAATTCACCCCTCCACTTT CATSRGGRGPNSPLHF
TRBJ1-1 TRBV7-9 few . TGTGCCAGCAGCTTAGATATGGGAGGAGGGACTGAAGCTTTCTTT CASSLDMGGGTEAFF
TRBJ1-2 TRBV5-1 . TRBD1 TGCGCCAGCAGCGTGAACAGGGGACCTAACTATGGCTACACCTTC CASSVNRGPNYGYTF
TRBJ2-5 TRBV7-9 . TRBD1 TGTGCCAGCAGCATCCGGAACAGGGGAATACAAGAGACCCAGTACTTC CASSIRNRGIQETQYF
TRBJ1-1 TRBV7-7 . . TGTGCCAGCAGCTTAGACAATCGCTCCCGTGGGGGCCCATGGGACACTGAAGCTTTCTTT CASSLDNRSRGGPWDTEAFF
TRBJ1-5 TRBV7-9 . TRBD1 TGTGCCAGCAGCGGGGACAGCCAGAATCAGCCCCAGCATTTT CASSGDSQNQPQHF
TRBJ1-2 TRBV5-1 . TRBD1 TGCGCCAGCAGCTTGGCCCCGACAGGGGGTGACTATGGCTACACCTTC CASSLAPTGGDYGYTF
TRBJ2-5 TRBV6-5 . . TGTGCCAGCAGACAAGGGGCAGGGGGGCAGACCCAGTACTTC CASRQGAGGQTQYF
TRBJ1-4 TRBV6-1 . . TGTGCCAGCAGTGAATTGTGGCAGGGGAGCGGAAAACTGTTTTTT CASSELWQGSGKLFF
TRBJ2-3 TRBV4-1 . TRBD2 TGCGCCAGCAGCCAAGTATACGTAGCGGGTGATACGCAGTATTTT CASSQVYVAGDTQYF
TRBJ1-1 TRBV5-1 . TRBD1 TGCGCCAGCAGCTTGGCCGGACAGGGACGGTTCACTGAAGCTTTCTTT CASSLAGQGRFTEAFF
TRBJ1-1 TRBV5-1 . TRBD1 TGCGCCAGCAGCGGAACTCAGGGGGACACTGAAGCTTTCTTT CASSGTQGDTEAFF
TRBJ1-5 TRBV28 . TRBD1 TGTGCCAGCAGTCCGACAGGGACCAGCAATCAGCCCCAGCATTTT CASSPTGTSNQPQHF
TRBJ2-2 TRBV7-2 . . TGTGCCAGCAGCTTCCAGCGAACGAACACCGGGGAGCTGTTTTTT CASSFQRTNTGELFF
TRBJ1-5 TRBV13 . . TGTGCCAGCAGCTTTTCAGGGGTTGGGATGAATCAGCCCCAGCATTTT CASSFSGVGMNQPQHF
TRBJ2-1 TRBV13 . TRBD2 TGTGCCAGCAGCCCGAAGCGACTAGCGGGGTCCAATGAGCAGTTCTTC CASSPKRLAGSNEQFF
TRBJ2-4 TRBV19 . TRBD1 TGTGCCAGTAGTGATCCCGGGACAGAACGGAACATTCAGTACTTC CASSDPGTERNIQYF
TRBJ1-2 TRBV5-4 . . TGTGCCAGCAGCTTTCTAGACAGTAACTATGGCTACACCTTC CASSFLDSNYGYTF
TRBJ1-1 TRBV28 . . TGTGCCAGCAGCCCCATAACAACTGAAGCTTTCTTT CASSPITTEAFF
TRBJ2-7 TRBV4-3 . . TGCGCCAGCAGCCAAGGTCGGGGAGACCCCTACGAGCAGTACTTC CASSQGRGDPYEQYF
TRBJ2-7 TRBV30 . TRBD1 TGTGCCTGGAGCAAGGACAGGGGAGGGAAGCAGTACTTC CAWSKDRGGKQYF
TRBJ1-5 TRBV19 . TRBD1 TGTGCCAGTAGTATGCTCATCCCGGGACAGGGAAATCAGCCCCAGCATTTT CASSMLIPGQGNQPQHF
TRBJ2-3 TRBV30 . TRBD1 TGTGCCTGGAGCGAAGGACAGGGGAGGACAGATACGCAGTATTTT CAWSEGQGRTDTQYF
TRBJ1-4 TRBV11-2 . . TGTGCCAGCAGCTCCCTAAGGACCACAAGGGGCCTTAATGAAAAACTGTTTTTT CASSSLRTTRGLNEKLFF
TRBJ1-2 TRBV4-1 . TRBD1 TGCGCCAGCAGGCAACCCGGGACAGGGCTCTATGGCTACACCTTC CASRQPGTGLYGYTF
TRBJ1-6 TRBV4-3 . TRBD1 TGCGCCAGCAGCCAAGGACAGGGGTTTAATTCACCCCTCCACTTT CASSQGQGFNSPLHF
TRBJ1-1 TRBV5-4 . . TGTGCCAGCAGCCCGGGGGGGACACTGAACACTGAAGCTTTCTTT CASSPGGTLNTEAFF
TRBJ1-6 TRBV4-1 . TRBD1 TGCGCCAGCAGCCCCCGGGACAGTCGAAATTCACCCCTCCACTTT CASSPRDSRNSPLHF
TRBJ1-3 TRBV9 . . TGTGCCAGCAGCGTAGCCCCACAGGGAACGCTAGGAAACACCATATATTTT CASSVAPQGTLGNTIYF
TRBJ1-1 TRBV5-1 . . TGCGCCAGCAGCTTGGTGGCAGGGGATGCTTTCTTT CASSLVAGDAFF
TRBJ1-1 TRBV3-1/TRBV3-2 . . TGTGCCAGCAGCCAAGATGGTGGGACAAAGAACACTGAAGCTTTCTTT CASSQDGGTKNTEAFF
TRBJ1-1 TRBV6-5 few TRBD1 TGTGCCAGCAGTTCAGGACAGGGGGCTTACACTGAAGCTTTCTTT CASSSGQGAYTEAFF
TRBJ1-2 TRBV5-6 . TRBD1 TGTGCCAGCAGACCTAGGGACAGGTACTATGGCTACACCTTC CASRPRDRYYGYTF
TRBJ2-7 TRBV4-1 . TRBD2 TGCGCCAGCAGCCAAGATGGGGGGGGAGCCTACGAGCAGTACTTC CASSQDGGGAYEQYF
TRBJ2-2 TRBV5-4 once TRBD2 TGTGCCAGCAGCTTGGCCGGAGCGGGGACCGGGGAGCTGTTTTTT CASSLAGAGTGELFF
TRBJ1-3 TRBV6-5 . TRBD1 TGTGCCAGCAGCCGGACAGGGCGTGGAAACACCATATATTTT CASSRTGRGNTIYF
TRBJ2-7 TRBV30 . . TGTGCCTGGAGTGTACAAGGGCGGGGAGGAGAGCAGTACTTC CAWSVQGRGGEQYF
TRBJ1-5 TRBV27 . . TGTGCCAGCAGTTTACACAGTACCAATCAGCCCCAGCATTTT CASSLHSTNQPQHF
TRBJ1-2 TRBV24-1 once . TGTGCCACCAGTGGTGCAGGATGGTCTAACTATGGCTACACCTTC CATSGAGWSNYGYTF
TRBJ1-4 TRBV7-9 . TRBD1 TGTGCCAGCAGCGCAGCAGGGGGCCGGGGTGAAAAACTGTTTTTT CASSAAGGRGEKLFF
TRBJ1-6 TRBV12-5 . TRBD1 TGTGCTAGTGGTTTCCAAACCGCCGTGCAGGGGGATAATTCACCCCTCCACTTT CASGFQTAVQGDNSPLHF
TRBJ1-2 TRBV23-1 . . TGCGCCAGCAGTCCTTGTGGAGGTAGCTACACCTTC CASSPCGGSYTF
TRBJ1-1 TRBV9 . . TGTGCCAGCAGCCTAGCGGGGAACAGTCAAACTGAAGCTTTCTTT CASSLAGNSQTEAFF